Shown below are 6 T cell receptor beta chains from a single sample sequenced in a study of human T cells and chemical hapten exposure. TCRdb reanalysed the RACE reads using MiXCR and keeps one entry per CDR3 protein. The sample lists about 70,000 distinct CDR3 sequences; 7.5% to 9.5% were seen once. Time point given: patch test 2, 6 weeks after DPC sensitization. The treatment: therapeutic diphenylcyclopropenone sensitization with weekly scalp DPC. Sample: whole blood, taken in connection with sensitization to the hapten diphenylcyclopropenone (DPC). The source is a woman aged 50 to 60 with alopecia areata. Some clones in this sample may be carry-over from other donors' samples.

This clonotype was seen only a few times. The chain couples TRBV24-1 to TRBJ1-2, with a weak D call TRBD1 (6 bases). CDR1 and CDR2 (germline): KGHDR, SFDVKD. CDR3 length: 13 residues. Trimming took off 7 bases at V and 0 bases at J, with 8 bases between the two ends. The CDR3 sequence is CATSGGPNYGYTF. Written as DNA, the CDR3 is TGTGCCACCAGCGGGGGCCCTAACTATGGCTACACCTTC.

This clonotype has ten or more counts. The chain links TRBV27 to TRBJ1-2; D may be TRBD1 (6 bases). Germline CDR1 is MNHEY and CDR2 is SMNVEV (reference sequence). Trimming cost V 3 bases and J 7 bases, with 15 bases left between them. This CDR3 is built from 14 residues. The CDR3 DNA sequence: TGTGCCAGCAGTTTTGGAGGGGGGGTTGGTGGCTACACCTTC. Translating it yields CASSFGGGVGGYTF.

This clonotype was counted ten times or more. The chain recombines TRBV20-1 with TRBJ1-1; D unresolved. Germline CDR1 DFQATT, CDR2 SNEGSKA (reference sequence). Trimming took 0 bases from V and 4 from J, leaving 6 bases between them. The CDR3 sequence is 12 residues long. In DNA form, the CDR3 reads TGCAGTGCTAGAGAGGGCTCCACTGAAGCTTTCTTT. It codes for CSAREGSTEAFF.

The J gene is TRBJ2-7, the V gene TRBV11-1; D call uncertain. The CDR3 has 12 residues. The germline gives CDR1 SGHAT, CDR2 FQDESV (reference sequence). The V gene lost 1 base and the J gene lost 5 bases, with 6 bases spanning the gap. For the CDR3, the DNA is TGTGCCAGCAGCTTAGGACTGAACGAGCAGTACTTC. It translates to CASSLGLNEQYF.

The sample holds many counts of this clonotype. The chain is built from TRBV7-2 and TRBJ1-1, with D unclear. Germline CDR1 SGHTA, CDR2 FQGNSA. This CDR3 has 11 residues. V gave up 8 bases and J gave up 9 bases, with 13 bases separating them. CDR3 sequence reads: CASSSIGQAFF. The CDR3 nucleotides read TGTGCCAGCTCTTCGATAGGGCAAGCTTTCTTT.

This chain links TRBV30 with TRBJ2-7; D unclear. The ends were cut back, 2 bases at V and 4 bases at J, with 15 bases in the middle. This CDR3 has 14 amino acids. From germline, CDR1 is GTSNPN and CDR2 SVGIG (reference sequence). The CDR3 DNA sequence: TGTGCCTGGAGTAACCCACTGAGAACTTACGAGCAGTACTTC. Protein: CAWSNPLRTYEQYF.